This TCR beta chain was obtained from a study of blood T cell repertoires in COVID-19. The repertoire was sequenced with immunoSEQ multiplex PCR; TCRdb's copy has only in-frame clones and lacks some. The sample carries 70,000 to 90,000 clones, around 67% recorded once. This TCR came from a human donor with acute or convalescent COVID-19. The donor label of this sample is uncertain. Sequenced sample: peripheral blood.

The CDR3 DNA reads TGTGCCAGCAGTCGTAGCGGGAGTTCAACGGTAGATACGCAGTATTTT. This translates into CASSRSGSSTVDTQYF. The rearrangement links TRBV3-1 (or the pseudogene TRBV3-2) to TRBJ2-3, with TRBD2 matching over 9 bases. Germline V gene data show CDR1 as LGHDT and CDR2 as YNNKEL (reference sequence). V lost 6 bases to trimming and J lost 5 bases; unmatched junction nucleotides: 12. The CDR3 is 16 residues long.